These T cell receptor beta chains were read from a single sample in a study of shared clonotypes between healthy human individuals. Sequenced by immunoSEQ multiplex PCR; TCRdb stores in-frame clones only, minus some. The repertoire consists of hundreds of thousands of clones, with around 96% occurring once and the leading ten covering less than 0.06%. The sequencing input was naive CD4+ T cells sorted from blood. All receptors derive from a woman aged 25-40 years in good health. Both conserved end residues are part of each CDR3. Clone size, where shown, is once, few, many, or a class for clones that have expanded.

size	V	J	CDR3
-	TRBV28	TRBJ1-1	CGAGQNTEAFF
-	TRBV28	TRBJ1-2	CASSAGNEERYTF
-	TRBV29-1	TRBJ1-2	CSAFSVYGYTF
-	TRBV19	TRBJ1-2	CASSIDVHYNYGYTF
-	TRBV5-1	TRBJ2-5	CASSLQETQYF
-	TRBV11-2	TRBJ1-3	CASSRKRRDPGNTIYF
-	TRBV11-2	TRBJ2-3	CASSLVRGADTQYF
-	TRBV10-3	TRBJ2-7	CATLAGGYEQYF
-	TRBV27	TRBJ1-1	CARSLPPSGSAPMNTEAFF
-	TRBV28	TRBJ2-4	CASSFRGQANIQYF
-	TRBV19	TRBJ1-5	CASSQDGRFRPQHF
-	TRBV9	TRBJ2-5	CASSVGPRTGSGETQYF
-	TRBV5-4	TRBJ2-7	CASSLGLAFGEQYF
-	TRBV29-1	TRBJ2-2	CSSTGTSTGELFF
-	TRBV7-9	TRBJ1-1	CASIRTANTEAFF
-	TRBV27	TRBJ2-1	CASSLGLASYNEQFF
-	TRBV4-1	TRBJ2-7	CASSQDRSRPEQYF
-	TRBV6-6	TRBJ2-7	CASSRASGIPYEQYF
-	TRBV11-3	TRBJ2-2	CASSHNSRNTGELFF
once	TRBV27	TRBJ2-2	CASSLVRTITGELFF
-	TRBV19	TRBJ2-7	CASRRQGKRDEQYF
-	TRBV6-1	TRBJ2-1	CATVPGTGGQNEQFF
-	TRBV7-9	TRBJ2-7	CASSLVAGQGYEQYF
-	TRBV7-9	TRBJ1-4	CASSPGGAPNEKLFF
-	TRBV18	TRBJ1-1	CASSQQGANTEAFF
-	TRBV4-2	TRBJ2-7	CASSQGEEQYF
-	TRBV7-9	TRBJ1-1	CASSLAVGVFTEAFF
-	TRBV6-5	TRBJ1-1	CASNQRNTEAFF
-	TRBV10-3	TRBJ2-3	CAISEPGQGPTDTQYF
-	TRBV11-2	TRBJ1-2	CASSRQGVKGYTF
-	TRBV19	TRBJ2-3	CASSMYAELFTDTQYF
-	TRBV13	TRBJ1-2	CASSRGQGGGYTF
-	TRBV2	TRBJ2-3	CASNKAGLTDTQYF
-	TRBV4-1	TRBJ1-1	CASSQVPRQGARIQAFF